One sample yielded the 12 T cell receptor beta chains listed below, sequenced in a study of shared clonotypes between healthy human individuals (dated by TCRdb to 2018 to 2021). Library construction relied on the immunoSEQ multiplex PCR assay. TCRdb retrieved this table from immuneACCESS and kept in-frame rearrangements only. Not all clones are present; in checked studies, unresolved V genes account for under half, and no reason is known for the remainder. This sample holds just over 2,000,000 clones; over 85% were observed only once. About 1.1% of the sample is taken by the ten largest. CD8 naive samples were obtained by positive selection for CCR7 among CD45RO-negative cells, yielding a CD45RA+CCR7+ population from which TemRA cells were excluded. What was sequenced was naive CD8+ T cells sorted from blood. The cell subset or site label, read with the paper, signifies: CD45RA+CCR7+. These receptors were taken from a man aged 18 to 30 in good health.

The rearrangement links TRBV9 to TRBJ1-4, with D possibly matching TRBD1 (5 bases). The CDR3 length is 15 residues. Germline CDR1 SGDLS, CDR2 YYNGEE. V shed 0 bases and J shed 8 bases, with 14 bases lying between them. This CDR3 reads CASSVVGGADEKLFF. CDR3 coding DNA: TGTGCCAGCAGCGTAGTCGGAGGGGCGGACGAAAAACTGTTTTTT.

CDR3: CASTLGAEDNEQFF. The CDR3 nucleotides read TGTGCCAGCACCCTTGGGGCGGAGGACAATGAGCAGTTCTTC. The V call is TRBV27, the J call TRBJ2-1; D possibly uses TRBD1 or TRBD2 (5 bases each). The CDR3 extends over 14 amino acids. The germline V and J ends were trimmed by 7 bases and 5 bases, with 15 bases remaining between them. Per germline, CDR1 MNHEY and CDR2 SMNVEV (reference sequence).

In its sample, this clone was seen once. This CDR3 is CASSLGVSGDTQYF. The CDR3 DNA reads TGTGCCAGCAGTTTAGGGGTATCCGGGGATACGCAGTATTTT. The V and J genes are TRBV28 and TRBJ2-3; D is uncertain. CDR1 is MDHEN and CDR2 is SYDVKM in the germline V gene. Trimming removed 2 bases from V and 6 bases from J, with 12 bases in between. The CDR3 is 14 residues long.

The rearrangement joins TRBV6-5 to TRBJ2-1, with 10 bases aligning to TRBD2. Germline V gives CDR1 MNHEY, CDR2 SVGAGI. The J segment lost 13 bases and the V segment lost 8 bases, leaving 11 bases of the junction unmatched. The CDR3 totals 13 residues. CDR3 DNA: TGTGCCAGCCTCCCAGCGGGAGGGCCTCCCCAGTTCTTC. The encoded protein is CASLPAGGPPQFF.

This clone appeared a single time. The CDR3 region has the DNA TGTGCCAGCAGTTCCTCCCTGAACGCATACAATGAGCAGTTCTTC. It translates to CASSSSLNAYNEQFF. The chain links TRBV6-5 to TRBJ2-1; D remains unclear. V lost 4 bases to trimming and J lost 4 bases, with 14 bases between them. The germline CDR1 and CDR2 sequences are MNHEY and SVGAGI. The CDR3 consists of 15 residues.

J is TRBJ2-3 and V is TRBV19; weak D call: TRBD1 (6 bases). V lost 3 bases and J 9 bases, leaving 10 bases between the germline ends. Germline CDR1 and CDR2: LNHDA and SQIVND (reference sequence). The CDR3 is 12 residues long. The CDR3 sequence: CASSILQGTQYF. CDR3 nucleotide sequence: TGTGCCAGTAGTATTCTACAGGGAACGCAGTATTTT.

The rearrangement joins TRBV27 to TRBJ2-2; tentatively, D is TRBD1 or TRBD2 (6 bases each). Germline V gene data show CDR1 as MNHEY and CDR2 as SMNVEV (reference sequence). V gave up 8 bases and J gave up 0 bases, with 13 bases separating them. This CDR3 is 15 amino acids long. This CDR3 reads CASQPGAANTGELFF. The CDR3 nucleotides read TGTGCCAGCCAGCCGGGGGCCGCGAACACCGGGGAGCTGTTTTTT.

The J gene is TRBJ1-2, the V gene TRBV18, with D uncertain. Trimming took 3 bases from V and 2 from J, leaving 16 bases between them. Germline V gene sequence: CDR1 KGHSH, CDR2 LQKENI. CDR3 length equals 16 residues. In nucleotides, the CDR3 is TGTGCCAGCTCACCCAGTGGCCGTATGCCAAACTATGGCTACACCTTC. Translation: CASSPSGRMPNYGYTF.

The chain couples TRBV5-6 to TRBJ2-7; 10 bases are a match to TRBD2. Germline loops: CDR1 SGHDT, CDR2 YYEEEE. This CDR3 is built from 14 residues. Trimming cost V 4 bases and J 2 bases; bases outside gene matches: 3. The CDR3 nucleotides read TGTGCCAGCAGCATGGGACTAGCGACCTACGAGCAGTACTTC. Its protein product is CASSMGLATYEQYF.

This sequence joins TRBV28 and TRBJ1-5, with D possibly being TRBD1 (5 bases). Germline V gives CDR1 MDHEN, CDR2 SYDVKM. The CDR3 totals 16 residues. V was shortened by 5 bases and J by 0 bases, with 14 bases between the two germline ends. CDR3 residues: CASSLRQTYSNQPQHF. Written as DNA, the CDR3 is TGTGCCAGCAGTCTTCGACAGACTTATAGCAATCAGCCCCAGCATTTT. The full variable domain, rest sourced from reference TRBV28 and TRBJ1-5, is DVKVTQSSRYLVKRTGEKVFLECVQDMDHENMFWYRQDPGLGLRLIYFSYDVKMKEKGDIPEGYSVSREKKERFSLILESASTNQTSMYLCASSLRQTYSNQPQHFGDGTRLSIL.

V and J are TRBV27 and TRBJ1-1; D call uncertain. This CDR3 spans 16 amino acids. CDR1 and CDR2 from the germline V gene are MNHEY and SMNVEV (reference sequence). Trimming took 5 bases from V and 5 from J, leaving 21 bases between them. The CDR3 region is CASSAQVGVVETEAFF. In nucleotides, the CDR3 is TGTGCCAGCAGTGCTCAGGTTGGAGTTGTGGAAACTGAAGCTTTCTTT.

The CDR3, as DNA: TGTGCCAGCAGCTTAGGGGATGCCCACGAGCAGTACTTC. Translating it yields CASSLGDAHEQYF. The rearrangement links TRBV7-9 to TRBJ2-7; D gene unclear. The germline V gene has CDR1 SEHNR and CDR2 FQNEAQ (reference sequence). CDR3 length equals 13 residues. Trimming left V 1 base short and J 5 bases short, with 9 bases between.